This T cell receptor beta chain was captured by sequencing in a study of blood T cell repertoires in COVID-19. Study-wide background: COVID-19 samples, acute and convalescent, were from the United States, Italy and Spain. Sample material is recorded as cDNA or gDNA derived from T cells, B-cell-depleted T cells, or PBMCs.

Germline CDR1 reads MNHEY; CDR2 reads SVGAGI. This CDR3 is built from 13 residues. The V and J ends lost 3 bases and 1 base respectively, with 6 bases between them. Per the study methods: By means of reference gene primer amplification, nucleated cell counts were estimated. Assay: immunoSEQ multiplex PCR; the TCRdb copy retains only in-frame clones and omits some. D and trimming come from the DNA, and the V and J calls and clone size come from that table. The sample shows roughly 100,000 clones, approximately 81% of them seen only once. This TCR was sampled from a man older than 75 with acute or convalescent COVID-19. Sequenced input: peripheral blood. The chain joins TRBV6-5 to TRBJ1-1; D unclear. The CDR3 here is CASSYAGNTEAFF. CDR3 sequence (DNA): TGTGCCAGCAGTTATGCCGGGAACACTGAAGCTTTCTTT.